Listed below are T cell receptor beta chains from one sample, sequenced in a study of cytomegalovirus exposure and HLA in healthy donors. Some clones are missing from TCRdb's copy, which holds only in-frame ones; the method was immunoSEQ multiplex PCR. The table records about 200,000 clones, around 80% of them present only once. The sequencing sample was made of PBMCs. The receptors come from a man aged 45-65 years in good health and CMV-seronegative. CDR3s include the opening cysteine and the closing phenylalanine or tryptophan. D genes are given only for firm matches. The size field is filled for only some rows; it gives once, few, many or a size class.

clone size	D gene	V gene	J gene	CDR3 length	CDR3 protein	CDR3 DNA
.	TRBD1	TRBV6-1	TRBJ2-3	13	CATTGGLTDTQYF	TGTGCCACCACAGGGGGCCTCACAGATACGCAGTATTTT
few	TRBD2	TRBV5-1	TRBJ2-5	16	CASSWGAGGSIETQYF	TGCGCCAGCAGCTGGGGGGCGGGAGGATCGATAGAGACCCAGTACTTC
.	TRBD2	TRBV10-2	TRBJ2-3	14	CASSEVAGADTQYF	TGCGCCAGCAGTGAGGTGGCGGGAGCAGATACGCAGTATTTT
.	.	TRBV28	TRBJ2-2	15	CASRPSEAVGGELFF	TGTGCCAGCAGGCCTTCGGAAGCGGTAGGCGGGGAGCTGTTTTTT
.	TRBD2	TRBV30	TRBJ2-1	15	CAWSVGSGSGNEQFF	TGTGCCTGGAGTGTCGGTAGCGGGAGCGGCAATGAGCAGTTCTTC
.	.	TRBV28	TRBJ1-6	16	CASEAEGTGTIGPLHF	TGTGCCAGCGAGGCTGAGGGGACGGGGACTATAGGACCCCTCCACTTT
.	.	TRBV9	TRBJ2-2	17	CASSEGDRSFGTGELFF	TGTGCCAGCAGCGAGGGGGACCGGAGCTTTGGGACCGGGGAGCTGTTTTTT
few	.	TRBV2	TRBJ2-1	13	CASSERGIGEQFF	TGTGCCAGCAGTGAACGGGGGATAGGTGAGCAGTTCTTC
.	TRBD1	TRBV5-1	TRBJ2-3	14	CASSLDGGDRGQYF	TGCGCCAGCAGCTTGGATGGGGGGGACAGGGGTCAGTATTTT
.	.	TRBV21-1	TRBJ2-3	17	CASPKGVNGISTDTQYF	TGTGCCAGCCCAAAGGGGGTGAACGGGATTAGCACAGATACGCAGTATTTT
.	.	TRBV7-9	TRBJ2-2	14	CASSKGEGPGELFF	TGTGCCAGCAGCAAAGGAGAGGGCCCCGGGGAGCTGTTTTTT
few	.	TRBV27	TRBJ1-2	14	CASSATGRTYGYTF	TGTGCCAGCAGTGCGACAGGCCGGACCTATGGCTACACCTTC
.	TRBD2	TRBV2	TRBJ2-7	14	CASSGGAGGYEQYF	TGTGCCAGCAGTGGGGGAGCGGGAGGGTACGAGCAGTACTTC
once	.	TRBV2	TRBJ2-6	16	CASSRTSGYGANVLTF	TGTGCCAGCAGCAGGACATCCGGGTATGGGGCCAACGTCCTGACTTTC
.	.	TRBV6-1	TRBJ1-1	12	CASSLGETEAFF	TGTGCCAGCAGTTTAGGGGAAACTGAAGCTTTCTTT
.	TRBD2	TRBV27	TRBJ2-7	16	CASSSLTSGVEYEQYF	TGTGCCAGCAGTTCCCTCACTAGCGGAGTCGAATACGAGCAGTACTTC
.	TRBD1	TRBV5-1	TRBJ1-4	14	CASTGGSTNEKLFF	TGCGCCAGTACAGGGGGTTCGACTAATGAAAAACTGTTTTTT
.	.	TRBV19	TRBJ2-5	14	CASSSYRGGETQYF	TGTGCCAGTAGTAGCTACAGGGGAGGTGAGACCCAGTACTTC
.	.	TRBV11-2	TRBJ2-2	15	CASSFAGYDTGELFF	TGTGCCAGCAGCTTCGCGGGCTACGACACCGGGGAGCTGTTTTTT
.	.	TRBV11-3	TRBJ2-2	14	CASSLNALTGELFF	TGTGCCAGCAGCTTAAATGCGCTCACCGGGGAGCTGTTTTTT
.	TRBD2	TRBV7-9	TRBJ2-7	16	CASSPWAGVGSYEQYF	TGTGCCAGCAGCCCTTGGGCGGGAGTGGGTTCCTACGAGCAGTACTTC
.	TRBD1	TRBV30	TRBJ1-1	13	CAWSIQGGTEAFF	TGTGCCTGGAGCATACAGGGGGGGACTGAAGCTTTCTTT
once	TRBD2	TRBV28	TRBJ2-5	16	CASSETSGRVQETQYF	TGTGCCAGCAGTGAGACTAGCGGGAGGGTCCAAGAGACCCAGTACTTC
once	TRBD1	TRBV18	TRBJ2-1	18	CASSPRLGQGLSYNEQFF	TGTGCCAGCTCACCACGTTTGGGACAGGGACTATCCTACAATGAGCAGTTCTTC
few	.	TRBV6-1	TRBJ2-1	12	CASSEARVPQFF	TGTGCCAGCAGTGAAGCCCGCGTGCCGCAGTTCTTC
.	.	TRBV5-1	TRBJ1-1	15	CASSLVGQTNTEAFF	TGCGCCAGCAGCTTGGTAGGACAGACGAACACTGAAGCTTTCTTT